This TCR beta chain was identified in a study of blood T cell repertoires in COVID-19. The repertoire was sequenced with immunoSEQ multiplex PCR; TCRdb's copy has only in-frame clones and lacks some. The repertoire has more than 250,000 clones, around 83% of them found once; the top ten carry roughly 4%. This clone was found a few times. At the DNA level, this CDR3 is encoded by other sequences in the same sample as well. What was sequenced was peripheral blood. This TCR derives from a man between 18 and 35 years old with active or convalescent COVID-19.

The chain's CDR3 is CASSLTGYEQYF. Written as DNA, the CDR3 is TGTGCCAGCAGCTTAACGGGCTACGAGCAGTACTTC. The rearrangement uses TRBV7-9 and TRBJ2-7; D is unresolved. The germline gives CDR1 SEHNR, CDR2 FQNEAQ (reference sequence). The V and J ends lost 2 bases and 3 bases respectively, with 5 bases between them. The CDR3 contains 12 residues. Combining the CDR3 with reference TRBV7-9 and TRBJ2-7 gives the whole variable domain DTGVSQNPRHKITKRGQNVTFRCDPISEHNRLYWYRQTLGQGPEFLTYFQNEAQLEKSRLLSDRFSAERPKGSFSTLEIQRTEQGDSAMYLCASSLTGYEQYFGPGTRLTVT.